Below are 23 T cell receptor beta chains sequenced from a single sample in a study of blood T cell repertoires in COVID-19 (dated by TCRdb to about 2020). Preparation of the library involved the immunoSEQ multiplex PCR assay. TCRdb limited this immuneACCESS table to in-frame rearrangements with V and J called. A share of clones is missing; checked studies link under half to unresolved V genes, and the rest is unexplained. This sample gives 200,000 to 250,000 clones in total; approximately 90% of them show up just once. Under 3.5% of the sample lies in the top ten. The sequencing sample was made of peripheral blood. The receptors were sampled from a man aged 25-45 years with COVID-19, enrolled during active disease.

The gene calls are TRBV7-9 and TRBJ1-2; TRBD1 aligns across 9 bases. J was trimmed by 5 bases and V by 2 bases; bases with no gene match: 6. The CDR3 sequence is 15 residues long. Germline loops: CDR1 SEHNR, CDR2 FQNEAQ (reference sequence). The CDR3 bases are TGTGCCAGCAGCTTATTACAGGGGGCCCTTTATGGCTACACCTTC. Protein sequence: CASSLLQGALYGYTF. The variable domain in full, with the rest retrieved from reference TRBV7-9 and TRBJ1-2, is DTGVSQNPRHKITKRGQNVTFRCDPISEHNRLYWYRQTLGQGPEFLTYFQNEAQLEKSRLLSDRFSAERPKGSFSTLEIQRTEQGDSAMYLCASSLLQGALYGYTFGSGTRLTVV.

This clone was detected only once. The CDR3 reads CSVILRPGANVLTF. In nucleotides, the CDR3 is TGCAGCGTTATACTAAGGCCTGGGGCCAACGTCCTGACTTTC. The chain couples TRBV29-1 to TRBJ2-6; D remains ambiguous. The CDR3 contains 14 residues. V dropped 5 bases and J dropped 2 bases, with 10 bases sitting between them. The germline V gene has CDR1 SQVTM and CDR2 ANQGSEA.

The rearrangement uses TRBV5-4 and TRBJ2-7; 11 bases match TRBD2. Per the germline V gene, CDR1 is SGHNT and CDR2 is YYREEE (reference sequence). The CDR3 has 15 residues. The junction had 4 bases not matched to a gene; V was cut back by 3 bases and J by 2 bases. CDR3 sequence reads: CASSSPGLAAYEQYF. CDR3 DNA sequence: TGTGCCAGCAGCTCACCGGGACTAGCGGCCTACGAGCAGTACTTC.

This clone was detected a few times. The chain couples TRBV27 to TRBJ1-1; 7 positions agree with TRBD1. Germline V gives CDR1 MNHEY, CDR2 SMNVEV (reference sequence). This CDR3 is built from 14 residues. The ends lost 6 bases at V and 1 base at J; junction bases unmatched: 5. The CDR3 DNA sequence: TGTGCCAGCAGCTGGGGACAGCCGAACACTGAAGCTTTCTTT. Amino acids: CASSWGQPNTEAFF.

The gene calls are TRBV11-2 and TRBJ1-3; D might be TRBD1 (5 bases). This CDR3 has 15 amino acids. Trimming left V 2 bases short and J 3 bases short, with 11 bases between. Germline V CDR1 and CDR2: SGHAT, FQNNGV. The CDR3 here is CASSLSSGVGNTIYF. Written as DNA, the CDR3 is TGTGCCAGCAGCTTATCTTCGGGGGTTGGAAACACCATATATTTT.

The CDR3 here is CASSDLTGSPSGANVLTF. The CDR3 DNA reads as TGTGCCAGCAGCGATCTTACAGGGTCCCCCTCTGGGGCCAACGTCCTGACTTTC. The V and J genes are TRBV7-9 and TRBJ2-6; possibly TRBD1 for D (6 bases). V lost 5 bases, J lost 0 bases, and 17 bases lay in between. This CDR3 has 18 residues. Germline V gene data show CDR1 as SEHNR and CDR2 as FQNEAQ (reference sequence).

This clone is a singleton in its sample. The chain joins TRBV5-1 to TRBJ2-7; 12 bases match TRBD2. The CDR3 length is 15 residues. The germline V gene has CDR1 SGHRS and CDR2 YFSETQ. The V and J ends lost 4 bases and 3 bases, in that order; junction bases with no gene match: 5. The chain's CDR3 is CASSPRLAGDYEQYF. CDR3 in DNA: TGCGCCAGCAGCCCGCGACTAGCGGGGGACTACGAGCAGTACTTC.

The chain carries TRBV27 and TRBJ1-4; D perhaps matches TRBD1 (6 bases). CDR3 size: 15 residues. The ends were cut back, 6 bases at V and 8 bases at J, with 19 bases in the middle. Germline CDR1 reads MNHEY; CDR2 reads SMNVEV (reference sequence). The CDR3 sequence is CASRNTQGSREKLFF. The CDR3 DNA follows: TGTGCCAGCAGGAACACCCAGGGGTCCAGAGAAAAACTGTTTTTT.

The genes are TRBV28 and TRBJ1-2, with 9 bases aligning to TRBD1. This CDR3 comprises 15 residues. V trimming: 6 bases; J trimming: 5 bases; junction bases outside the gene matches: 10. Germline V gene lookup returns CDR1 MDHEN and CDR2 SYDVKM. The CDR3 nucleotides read TGTGCCAGCAGCTCACAGGGGGCCGGGAAATATGGCTACACCTTC. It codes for CASSSQGAGKYGYTF.

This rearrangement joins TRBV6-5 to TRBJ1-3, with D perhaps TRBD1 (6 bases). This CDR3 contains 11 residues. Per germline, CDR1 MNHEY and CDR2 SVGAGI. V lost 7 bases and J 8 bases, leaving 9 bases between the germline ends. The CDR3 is CASTQGYTIYF. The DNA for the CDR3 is TGTGCCAGCACCCAGGGGTACACCATATATTTT.

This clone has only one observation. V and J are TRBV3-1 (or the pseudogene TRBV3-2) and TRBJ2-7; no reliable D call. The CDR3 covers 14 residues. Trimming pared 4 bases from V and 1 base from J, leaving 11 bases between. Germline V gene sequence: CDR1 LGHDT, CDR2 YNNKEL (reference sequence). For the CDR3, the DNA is TGTGCCAGCAGCCTCATAGACGGGTCCTACGAGCAGTACTTC. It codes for CASSLIDGSYEQYF.

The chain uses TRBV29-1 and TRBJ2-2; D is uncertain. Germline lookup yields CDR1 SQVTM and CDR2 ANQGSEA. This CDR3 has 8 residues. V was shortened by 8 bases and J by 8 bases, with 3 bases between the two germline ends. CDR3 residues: CSPGELFF. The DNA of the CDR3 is TGCAGCCCTGGGGAGCTGTTTTTT.

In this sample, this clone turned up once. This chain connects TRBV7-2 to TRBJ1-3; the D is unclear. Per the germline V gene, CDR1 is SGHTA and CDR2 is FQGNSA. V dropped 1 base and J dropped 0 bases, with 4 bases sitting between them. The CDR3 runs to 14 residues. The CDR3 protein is CASSLDYSGNTIYF. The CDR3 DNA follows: TGTGCCAGCAGCTTAGATTACTCTGGAAACACCATATATTTT.

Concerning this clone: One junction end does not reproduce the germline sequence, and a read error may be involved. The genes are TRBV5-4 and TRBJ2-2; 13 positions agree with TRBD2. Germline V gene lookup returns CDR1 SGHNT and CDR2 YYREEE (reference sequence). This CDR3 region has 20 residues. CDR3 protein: CASSLGGALAGGPRTGELFF. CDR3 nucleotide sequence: TGTGCCAGCAGCTTGGGCGGGGCACTAGCGGGGGGGCCAAGGACCGGGGAGCTATTTTTT.

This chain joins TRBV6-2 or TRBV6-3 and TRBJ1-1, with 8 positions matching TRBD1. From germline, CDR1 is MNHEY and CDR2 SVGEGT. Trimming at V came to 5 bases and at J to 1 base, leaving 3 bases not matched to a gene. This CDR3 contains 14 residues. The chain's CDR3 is CASSTGGWNTEAFF. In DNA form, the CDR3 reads TGTGCCAGCAGTACAGGGGGGTGGAACACTGAAGCTTTCTTT.

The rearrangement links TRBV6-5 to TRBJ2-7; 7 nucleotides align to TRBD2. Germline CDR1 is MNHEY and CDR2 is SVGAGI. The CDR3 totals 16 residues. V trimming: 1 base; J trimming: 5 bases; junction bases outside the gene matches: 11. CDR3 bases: TGTGCCAGCAGTTACTGGGGAGGGACTGCTCCTGACGAGCAGTACTTC. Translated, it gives CASSYWGGTAPDEQYF.

The CDR3 coding sequence is TGTGCCAGCAGTTTGGAGGGATGGAATGAGCAGTTCTTC. Translating it yields CASSLEGWNEQFF. This chain links TRBV27 with TRBJ2-1; weak D call: TRBD2 (6 bases). V lost 3 bases, J lost 7 bases, and 10 bases lay in between. Germline values: CDR1 MNHEY, CDR2 SMNVEV (reference sequence). The CDR3 sequence is 13 residues long.

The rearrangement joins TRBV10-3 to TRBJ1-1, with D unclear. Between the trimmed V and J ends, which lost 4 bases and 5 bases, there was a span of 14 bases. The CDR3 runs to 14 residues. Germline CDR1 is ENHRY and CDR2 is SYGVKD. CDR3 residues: CAISGGKGETEAFF. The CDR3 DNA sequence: TGTGCCATCAGTGGTGGAAAGGGAGAGACTGAAGCTTTCTTT.

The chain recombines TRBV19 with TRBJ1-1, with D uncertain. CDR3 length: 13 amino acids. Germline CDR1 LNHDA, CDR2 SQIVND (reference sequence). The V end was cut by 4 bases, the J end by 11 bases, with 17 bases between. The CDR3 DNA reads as TGTGCCAGTAGTACAATCTCGGGAGATCGGGCTTTCTTT. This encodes CASSTISGDRAFF.

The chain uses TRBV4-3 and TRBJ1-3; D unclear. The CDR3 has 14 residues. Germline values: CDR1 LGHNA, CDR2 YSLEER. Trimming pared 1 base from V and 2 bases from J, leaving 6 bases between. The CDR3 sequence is CASSQVSAGNTIYF. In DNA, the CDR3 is TGCGCCAGCAGCCAAGTTAGCGCTGGAAACACCATATATTTT.

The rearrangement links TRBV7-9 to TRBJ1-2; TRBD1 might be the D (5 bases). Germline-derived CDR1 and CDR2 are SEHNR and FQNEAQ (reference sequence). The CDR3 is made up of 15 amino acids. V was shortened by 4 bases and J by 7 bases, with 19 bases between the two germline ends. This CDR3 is CASSYDGTRDFGYTF. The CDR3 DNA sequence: TGTGCCAGCAGCTACGATGGGACGCGGGACTTTGGCTACACCTTC. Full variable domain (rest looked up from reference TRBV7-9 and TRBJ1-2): DTGVSQNPRHKITKRGQNVTFRCDPISEHNRLYWYRQTLGQGPEFLTYFQNEAQLEKSRLLSDRFSAERPKGSFSTLEIQRTEQGDSAMYLCASSYDGTRDFGYTFGSGTRLTVV.

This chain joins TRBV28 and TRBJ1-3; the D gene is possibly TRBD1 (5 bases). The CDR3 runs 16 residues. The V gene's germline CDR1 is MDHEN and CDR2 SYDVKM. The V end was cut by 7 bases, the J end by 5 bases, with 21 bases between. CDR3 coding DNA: TGTGCCAGCACCTCGCCCAAGCCGGGGGGGAGAAACACCATATATTTT. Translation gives CASTSPKPGGRNTIYF.

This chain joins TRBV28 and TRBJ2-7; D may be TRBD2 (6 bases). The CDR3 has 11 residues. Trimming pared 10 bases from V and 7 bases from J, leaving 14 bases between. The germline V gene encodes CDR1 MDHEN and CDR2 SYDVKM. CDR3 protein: CAISGRWEQYF. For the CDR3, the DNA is TGTGCCATTTCGGGGAGGTGGGAGCAGTACTTC. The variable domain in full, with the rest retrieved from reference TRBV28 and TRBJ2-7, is DVKVTQSSRYLVKRTGEKVFLECVQDMDHENMFWYRQDPGLGLRLIYFSYDVKMKEKGDIPEGYSVSREKKERFSLILESASTNQTSMYLCAISGRWEQYFGPGTRLTVT.